The 27 T cell receptor beta chains in this list originate from one sample, sequenced in a study of tumor-infiltrating lymphocytes in primary liver carcinoma. Reverse transcription of about 0.5 ug total RNA with a constant-region primer produced TCR beta cDNA. Slightly modified ARM-PCR, run as three nested multiplex PCR rounds, produced the TCR beta libraries. Forward primers for TRBV1-TRBV30 and a C-beta reverse primer served the first two PCR rounds, at roughly 10 cycles each. From the multiplex PCR reads, TCRdb called clonotypes with MiXCR, one entry per CDR3 protein. The repertoire holds 150,000 to 200,000 distinct CDR3 sequences, with over 80% as singletons. From unsorted bulk tissue weighing about 20-32 mg, DNA and RNA were co-extracted. Input material: tumor tissue from primary liver carcinoma. These receptor sequences come from a man aged 35-49 years with primary liver carcinoma and hepatitis B virus infection.

J is TRBJ2-2 and V is TRBV5-4, with no clear D. Trimming pared 3 bases from V and 6 bases from J, leaving 15 bases between. CDR1 is SGHNT, CDR2 YYREEE, per germline (reference sequence). The CDR3 loop spans 15 amino acids. The CDR3 region is CASSWNYFNAGELFF. CDR3 coding DNA: TGTGCCAGCAGCTGGAACTACTTCAACGCCGGGGAGCTGTTTTTT.

J is TRBJ2-7 and V is TRBV10-2, with D perhaps matching TRBD2 (6 bases). The CDR3 totals 14 residues. The germline V and J ends were trimmed by 10 bases and 6 bases, with 22 bases remaining between them. Germline assignment: CDR1 WSHSY and CDR2 SAAADI. CDR3 DNA sequence: TGCGCCAACGGTGAGTCCCTCTGGGGAGGCGAGCAGTACTTC. This translates into CANGESLWGGEQYF.

The chain is built from TRBV6-5 and TRBJ1-1, with unresolved D. V was shortened by 9 bases and J by 5 bases, with 16 bases between the two germline ends. The CDR3 totals 13 residues. Germline-derived CDR1 and CDR2 are MNHEY and SVGAGI. CDR3 nucleotide sequence: TGTGCCAGTAGATCGGAGAAGGAGACTGAAGCTTTCTTT. Residues: CASRSEKETEAFF.

Worth noting for this clonotype: Relative to the germline gene, one junction end is altered; a read error may explain this. The chain has TRBV29-1 and TRBJ2-7; D gene uncertain. The CDR3 sequence is 16 residues long. Per the germline V gene, CDR1 is SQVTM and CDR2 is ANQGSEA. Here the CDR3 reads CSAMTSVSATPYEQYF. The CDR3 nucleotides are TGCAGCGCCATGACATCTGTGTCCGCCACTCCCTACGAACAGTACTTC.

A word on this clonotype: One junction end disagrees with the germline gene, perhaps due to a read error. This chain links TRBV29-1 with TRBJ1-1, with 7 bases lining up with TRBD1. The CDR3 loop spans 15 amino acids. The V gene's germline CDR1 is SQVTM and CDR2 ANQGSEA. This CDR3 is CSVEDQGTENTQAFF. For the CDR3, the DNA is TGCAGCGTTGAAGATCAGGGGACAGAGAACACTCAAGCTTTCTTT.

As for this clonotype: A read error may account for a junction end that differs from germline. The chain uses TRBV28 and TRBJ2-1; 10 bases match TRBD2. The germline gives CDR1 MDHEN, CDR2 SYDVKM. The CDR3 has 14 amino acids. This chain's CDR3 is CARSLAGARNEQFF. CDR3 sequence (DNA): TGTGCCCGCAGTCTAGCGGGGGCGCGGAATGAGCAGTTCTTC.

The chain joins TRBV29-1 to TRBJ2-5, with 10 bases aligning to TRBD2. This CDR3 contains 15 residues. Germline assignment: CDR1 SQVTM and CDR2 ANQGSEA. The V segment lost 8 bases and the J segment 7 bases; nucleotides outside the gene matches: 16. The CDR3 sequence is CSISLLAGRGVTQYF. The CDR3 DNA reads TGCAGCATTTCCTTACTAGCGGGAAGGGGAGTGACCCAGTACTTC.

This clonotype was seen once. The junction shows a germline mismatch at one end, possibly a read error. The rearrangement uses TRBV29-1 and TRBJ1-1, with D tentatively TRBD1 (5 bases). Per germline, CDR1 SQVTM and CDR2 ANQGSEA. CDR3 size: 15 residues. The CDR3 loop reads CSVRAGRGMNTEAFF. CDR3 sequence (DNA): TGCAGCGTCCGGGCGGGGAGGGGAATGAACACAGAAGCTTTCTTT.

About this clonotype itself: The CDR3 does not close with the conserved phenylalanine or tryptophan, likely indicating a read error. The chain recombines TRBV29-1 with TRBJ2-1; 8 bases line up with TRBD2. CDR1 is SQVTM, CDR2 ANQGSEA, per germline. J lost 10 bases, V lost 3 bases, and 14 bases had no gene match. The CDR3 covers 15 residues. CDR3 nucleotides: TGCAGCGTTGACGGGACTAGAGGGAGGGCATGGGAGCAGTTCATC. It yields the protein CSVDGTRGRAWEQFI.

Of note for this clonotype: An end of the junction does not agree with germline; a read error may underlie this. This chain links TRBV29-1 with TRBJ1-2; D gene unclear. Germline CDR1 reads SQVTM; CDR2 reads ANQGSEA. The CDR3 spans 12 residues. This CDR3 reads CSGKGLNYVYTF. The CDR3, as DNA: TGCAGCGGAAAAGGATTGAACTATGTCTACACCTTC. Variable domain in full (rest from reference TRBV29-1 and TRBJ1-2): SAVISQKPSRDICQRGTSLTIQCQVDSQVTMMFWYRQQPGQSLTLIATANQGSEATYESGFVIDKFPISRPNLTFSTLTVSNMSPEDSSIYLCSGKGLNYVYTFGSGTRLTVV.

This clonotype was counted ten times or more. V is TRBV7-3 and J is TRBJ2-3; the D is unclear. The CDR3 extends over 14 amino acids. V shed 6 bases and J shed 1 base, with 11 bases lying between them. Per germline, CDR1 SGHTA and CDR2 FQGTGA. The CDR3 nucleotides are TGTGCCAGCAGTTTGGCCGGAGGCACAGATACGCAGTATTTT. As protein: CASSLAGGTDTQYF. Full variable domain (outside the CDR3, taken from reference TRBV7-3 and TRBJ2-3): GAGVSQTPSNKVTEKGKYVELRCDPISGHTALYWYRQSLGQGPEFLIYFQGTGAADDSGLPNDRFFAVRPEGSVSTLKIQRTERGDSAVYLCASSLAGGTDTQYFGPGTRLTVL.

Notes on this clonotype: Relative to the germline gene, one junction end is altered; a read error may explain this. The genes are TRBV11-2 and TRBJ2-6; TRBD1 aligns across 8 bases. Germline lookup yields CDR1 SGHAT and CDR2 FQNNGV. There are 21 residues in the CDR3. In nucleotides, the CDR3 is TGTGCCAGCTGCATGGGGGGAGACAGGGGCATTTCCCCCTCTGGGGCCAACGTCATGACTTTC. Encoded protein: CASCMGGDRGISPSGANVMTF.

Worth noting for this clonotype: The conserved phenylalanine or tryptophan normally closing the CDR3 is absent here, so this likely arose from a read error. The CDR3 nucleotides are TGCGCCAGCAGCCGACAGGGGGTAGAGGGTTACACCCTC. Its protein is CASSRQGVEGYTL. This chain links TRBV28 with TRBJ1-2; 9 nucleotides align to TRBD1. The CDR3 consists of 13 residues. Germline V gives CDR1 MDHEN, CDR2 SYDVKM.

This clonotype was found once. The chain's CDR3 is CSVTPGWGINTEAFF. For the CDR3, the DNA is TGCAGCGTTACCCCTGGATGGGGTATAAACACTGAAGCTTTCTTT. This chain connects TRBV29-1 to TRBJ1-1, with D uncertain. The germline V gene encodes CDR1 SQVTM and CDR2 ANQGSEA. V lost 5 bases and J lost 2, with 18 bases in between. The CDR3 contains 15 residues.

Comments on this clonotype: Likely a read error: the CDR3 ends without its conserved phenylalanine or tryptophan. The chain joins TRBV12-3 or TRBV12-4 to TRBJ1-5; D ambiguous. The CDR3 has 18 residues. The V and J ends lost 7 bases and 0 bases respectively, with 22 bases between them. The CDR3 DNA reads TGTGCCAGCACTTTTAACCCGGGTGGGGTCGTTAGCAATCAGCCCCAGCATTAT. Its protein is CASTFNPGGVVSNQPQHY.

This clonotype has ten or more counts. This chain uses TRBV29-1 with TRBJ2-5; 11 bases line up with TRBD1. The J segment lost 5 bases and the V segment lost 5 bases, leaving 10 bases of the junction unmatched. This CDR3 has 15 amino acids. Germline values: CDR1 SQVTM, CDR2 ANQGSEA. The CDR3 loop is CSVSRTGGSWETQYF. The CDR3 DNA reads as TGCAGCGTTTCAAGGACAGGGGGCTCGTGGGAGACCCAGTACTTC. Full variable domain (remainder filled in from reference TRBV29-1 and TRBJ2-5): SAVISQKPSRDICQRGTSLTIQCQVDSQVTMMFWYRQQPGQSLTLIATANQGSEATYESGFVIDKFPISRPNLTFSTLTVSNMSPEDSSIYLCSVSRTGGSWETQYFGPGTRLLVL.

To note about this clonotype: This CDR3 is missing its conserved last phenylalanine or tryptophan, likely due to a read error. The rearrangement links TRBV7-9 to TRBJ2-7, with D possibly called TRBD1 or TRBD2 (5 bases each). V lost 8 bases and J lost 1, with 9 bases in between. Germline values: CDR1 SEHNR, CDR2 FQNEAQ (reference sequence). This CDR3 is built from 12 residues. The CDR3 DNA reads TGTGCCAGCGGGGACGGGTCCTACGAGCAGTACTCC. This sequence encodes CASGDGSYEQYS.

As concerns this clonotype: An end of the junction does not agree with germline; a read error may underlie this. The chain combines TRBV4-1 with TRBJ2-3; TRBD2 matches at 11 bases. The germline gives CDR1 MGHRA, CDR2 YSYEKL. The CDR3 sequence is 16 residues long. CDR3 protein: CASNQETSGSADTQYF. CDR3 in DNA: TGCGCAAGCAACCAAGAAACTAGCGGGAGTGCAGATACGCAGTATTTT.

Turning to this clonotype: One junction end does not reproduce the germline sequence, and a read error may be involved. The rearrangement joins TRBV29-1 to TRBJ1-6; D call uncertain. The V gene's germline CDR1 is SQVTM and CDR2 ANQGSEA. The CDR3 runs 12 residues. The CDR3 spells CNVDQYNSPLHF. CDR3 DNA: TGCAACGTTGATCAGTATAATTCACCCCTCCACTTT.

Details on this clonotype: An end of the junction does not agree with germline; a read error may underlie this. The V call is TRBV4-1, the J call TRBJ1-6; maybe TRBD1 (6 bases). The germline CDR1 and CDR2 sequences are MGHRA and YSYEKL. The CDR3 consists of 15 residues. This chain's CDR3 is CARSQDTTGNSPLHF. The CDR3 coding sequence is TGCGCCAGAAGCCAAGATACCACAGGGAATTCACCCCTCCACTTT.

Comment on this clonotype: The CDR3 does not close with the conserved phenylalanine or tryptophan, likely indicating a read error. No DNA is shown, since the ends of the CDR3 on it are uncertain; the CDR3 is the one TCRdb lists. The V gene is TRBV4-3, the J gene TRBJ2-3; the table gives TRBD1 as D, unverified against the DNA. The CDR3 contains 13 residues when both ends are counted. Germline V lookup: CDR1 LGHNA, CDR2 YSLEER. CDR3 region: CANSQEFRGGPHV.

A note on this clonotype: The CDR3 carries no conserved terminal phenylalanine or tryptophan, so it likely arises from a read error. The chain has TRBV10-3 and TRBJ2-7, with 12 positions matching TRBD1. CDR1 and CDR2 (germline): ENHRY, SYGVKD. The CDR3 runs 17 residues. V was pared by 4 bases and J by 6 bases, with 13 bases of the junction left unmatched. The CDR3, as DNA: TGTGCCATCAGTGGGGGACAGGGGGCCCCAAAAGACTTCGAGCAGTACATC. Translated, it gives CAISGGQGAPKDFEQYI.

Points on this clonotype: Without the conserved terminal phenylalanine or tryptophan, this CDR3 likely stems from a read error. The rearrangement joins TRBV11-2 to TRBJ2-2, with TRBD1 as a possible D gene (5 bases). The CDR3 extends over 14 amino acids. Germline CDR1 and CDR2: SGHAT and FQNNGV. The CDR3 region has the DNA TGTGCCAGTAGCACAGACTCGGACACCAGGGAGCTGTTTTAT. Amino acids: CASSTDSDTRELFY.

CDR3: CAGSLAVGEQYF. The CDR3 DNA is TGTGCTGGTAGCTTAGCGGTCGGCGAGCAGTACTTC. The chain uses TRBV11-2 and TRBJ2-7; tentative D call: TRBD2 (6 bases). The CDR3 covers 12 residues. Per germline, CDR1 SGHAT and CDR2 FQNNGV.

On this clonotype itself: A junction boundary mismatches the germline segment, possibly from a read error. The chain joins TRBV11-1 to TRBJ2-4; 13 nucleotides align to TRBD2. The CDR3 is 17 amino acids. Germline CDR1 reads SGHAT; CDR2 reads FQDESV (reference sequence). Here the CDR3 DNA reads TGTACCTGCAGCTTTCCCGGGACTAGCGGGACCAAAAACAATCAGTATTTC. This gives the protein CTCSFPGTSGTKNNQYF.

Note on this clonotype: A junction end diverges from the germline sequence, so it may reflect a read error. V usage is TRBV6-5 and J usage is TRBJ2-5, with D tentatively TRBD2 (5 bases). CDR3 size: 15 residues. Germline-derived CDR1 and CDR2 are MNHEY and SVGAGI. CDR3 loop: CASSYSTGMEETLYF. The CDR3, as DNA: TGTGCCAGCAGTTACTCGACGGGGATGGAAGAGACCCTGTACTTC.

Worth noting for this clonotype: At one end the junction does not follow the germline gene, possibly because of a read error. The J gene is TRBJ2-2, the V gene TRBV10-3; perhaps TRBD2 as D (5 bases). Germline CDR1 ENHRY, CDR2 SYGVKD. The CDR3 loop spans 13 amino acids. The CDR3, as DNA: TGTGCCACCGCTGGGAGTACACCCTGGGAACTGTTTTTT. Translation: CATAGSTPWELFF.